The T cell receptor beta chain under discussion was sequenced for a study of vaccination and CD4 T cells after COVID-19. On this clonotype: Its target is unknown.

At the Johns Hopkins FTIC core, DNA taken from cultured CD4+ T cells was sequenced by way of the Oncomine TCR Beta short-read assay. TCRdb re-called the PCR reads with MiXCR, one entry per CDR3 protein. The table shows several thousand distinct CDR3 sequences, with 30% to 35% occurring only once. The CDR3 spans 13 residues. The V gene lost 2 bases and the J gene lost 6 bases, with 11 bases spanning the gap. The V gene's germline CDR1 is MNHEY and CDR2 SVGAGI. Points from the study as a whole: Although the median of SARS-CoV-2-reactive clonotypes rose from about 20 to 38, the change was not significant.

Treatment meaning: roughly 11-day PBMC culture with coronavirus spike peptide pools or control peptides (ViraFEST assay). Unexposed donor CD4+ T cells predated the COVID-19 pandemic, collected 2011-2018. Peptide pools at about 9 ug/ml stimulated approximately 2 million PBMCs per well with about 9.6 IU/ml IL-2. The sample comprised CD4+ T cells from blood, cultured in vitro. This chain links TRBV6-5 with TRBJ2-7; tentatively, D is TRBD1 or TRBD2 (5 bases each). The source of this sequence is a human donor in good health. The CDR3 loop reads CASSYPWDVEQYF. The CDR3 DNA follows: TGTGCCAGCAGTTACCCCTGGGACGTCGAGCAGTACTTC.